This record covers a single TCR beta chain. These data belong to a study of blood T cell repertoires in COVID-19. About the study: Acute-phase and convalescent COVID-19 samples originated in the United States, Italy and Spain. PBMCs, B-cell-depleted T cells, or T cells were the source of the cDNA or gDNA that made up the material.

V shed 0 bases, J shed 5 bases, and the junction held 6 bases outside the gene matches. Germline CDR1 LNHDA, CDR2 SQIVND (reference sequence). This CDR3 spans 16 amino acids. Authors' methods: Amplification of reference gene primers was used by the study to estimate nucleated cell counts. Measured with immunoSEQ multiplex PCR; TCRdb has only the in-frame clones, and not every one. V, J and clone size were drawn from that table, and D and trimming were deduced from the DNA. The sample consists of some 39,000 clones, around three quarters of them appearing once. Sequences were obtained from peripheral blood. The TCR sequence derives from a man aged 80 or over with acute or convalescent COVID-19. V is TRBV19 and J is TRBJ2-5, with 10 nucleotides matching TRBD1. CDR3 residues: CASSIEGTGEGETQYF. CDR3 nucleotides: TGTGCCAGTAGTATAGAAGGGACAGGGGAAGGGGAGACCCAGTACTTC.